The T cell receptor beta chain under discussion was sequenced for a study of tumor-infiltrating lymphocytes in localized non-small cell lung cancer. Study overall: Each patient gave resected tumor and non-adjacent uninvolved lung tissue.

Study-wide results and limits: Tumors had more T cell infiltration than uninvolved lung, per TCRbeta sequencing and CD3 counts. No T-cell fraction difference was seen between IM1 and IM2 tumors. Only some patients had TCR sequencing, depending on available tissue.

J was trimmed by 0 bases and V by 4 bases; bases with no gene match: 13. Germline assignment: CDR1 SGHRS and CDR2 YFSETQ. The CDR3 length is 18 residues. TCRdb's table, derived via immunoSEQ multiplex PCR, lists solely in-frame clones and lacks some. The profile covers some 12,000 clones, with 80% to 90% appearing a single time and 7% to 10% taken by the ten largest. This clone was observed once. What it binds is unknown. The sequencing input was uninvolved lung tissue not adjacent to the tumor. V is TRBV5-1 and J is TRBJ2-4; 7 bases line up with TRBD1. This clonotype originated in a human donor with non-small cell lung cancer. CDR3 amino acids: CASSVRTGSFLAKNIQYF. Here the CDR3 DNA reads TGCGCCAGCAGCGTAAGGACAGGATCATTCCTAGCCAAAAACATTCAGTACTTC.